This T cell receptor (beta chain) appears in the sequencing data of a study of shared clonotypes between healthy human individuals. About the study: A couple of female and a few male donors aged 18 to 49 were enrolled.

Some clones are missing from TCRdb's copy, which holds only in-frame ones; the method was immunoSEQ multiplex PCR. The table lists just under 350,000 clones, 70% to 75% of them singletons. In germline, CDR1 is KGHSH, CDR2 LQKENI. The CDR3 sequence is 12 residues long. Trimming shortened V by 0 bases and J by 10 bases, and 6 bases separated the two germline ends. Negatively enriched CD4+ T cells were divided by CD45RA into naive and memory. The chain carries TRBV18 and TRBJ1-4; D unclear. The sequencing sample was made of memory CD4+ T cells sorted from blood. Subset: CD45RA-negative fraction. The sequence was obtained from a man aged 30-40 years in good health. The CDR3 loop is CASSPPDGKLFF. The CDR3 bases are TGTGCCAGCTCACCACCAGACGGAAAACTGTTTTTT.